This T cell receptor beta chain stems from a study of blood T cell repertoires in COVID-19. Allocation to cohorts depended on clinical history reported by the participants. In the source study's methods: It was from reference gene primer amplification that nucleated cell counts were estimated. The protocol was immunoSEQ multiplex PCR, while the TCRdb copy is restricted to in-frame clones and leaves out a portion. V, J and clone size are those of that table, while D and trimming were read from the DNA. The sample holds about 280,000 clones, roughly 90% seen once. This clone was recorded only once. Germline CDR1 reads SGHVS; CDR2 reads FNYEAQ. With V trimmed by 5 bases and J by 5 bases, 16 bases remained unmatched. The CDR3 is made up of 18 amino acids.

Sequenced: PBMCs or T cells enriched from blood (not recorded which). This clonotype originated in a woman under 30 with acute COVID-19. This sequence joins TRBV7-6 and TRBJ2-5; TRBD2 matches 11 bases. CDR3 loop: CASSRPNSGRVGSETQYF. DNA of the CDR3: TGTGCCAGCAGCCGACCTAATAGCGGGAGGGTAGGTTCGGAGACCCAGTACTTC.